The 31 T cell receptor beta chains in this list originate from one sample, sequenced in a study of cytomegalovirus exposure and HLA in healthy donors. Produced via immunoSEQ multiplex PCR; TCRdb's table is partial and in-frame only. The table lists 190,000 or so clones, about 79% of them singletons, with about an eighth in the top ten. The sample consisted of PBMCs. These receptors originate from a woman in her thirties in good health and CMV-seropositive.

This chain links TRBV2 with TRBJ1-1; the D gene is possibly TRBD1 (6 bases). Trimming pared 6 bases from V and 3 bases from J, leaving 14 bases between. The CDR3 covers 14 residues. The V gene's germline CDR1 is SNHLY and CDR2 FYNNEI. In DNA, the CDR3 is TGTGCCAGCAGCCTCCGGCCAGGGGACACTGAAGCTTTCTTT. This sequence encodes CASSLRPGDTEAFF.

CDR3 nucleotide sequence: TGTGCCACCAGCGGGACAGGGCTGGAGACCCAGTACTTC. The encoded protein is CATSGTGLETQYF. V gene TRBV15 combines with J gene TRBJ2-5; 9 bases line up with TRBD1. The V gene end was trimmed by 5 bases and the J gene end by 5 bases; junction bases not matched to a gene: 3. CDR1 is LNHNV, CDR2 YYDKDF, per germline (reference sequence). The CDR3 has 13 residues.

The chain carries TRBV28 and TRBJ2-1, with D hard to call. Between the trimmed V and J ends, which lost 5 bases and 0 bases, there was a span of 8 bases. The CDR3 spans 14 residues. Germline V CDR1 and CDR2: MDHEN, SYDVKM. CDR3 residues: CASSQVSSYNEQFF. CDR3 DNA: TGTGCCAGCAGTCAGGTTAGCTCCTACAATGAGCAGTTCTTC.

The gene calls are TRBV5-1 and TRBJ2-3; 7 nucleotides line up with TRBD2. The V gene's germline CDR1 is SGHRS and CDR2 YFSETQ. The CDR3 is 16 amino acids. V lost 4 bases, J lost 1 base, and 9 bases stayed unmatched. The CDR3 coding sequence is TGCGCCAGCAGCCCGGTGGCGGGAGATCGCACAGATACGCAGTATTTT. Translated: CASSPVAGDRTDTQYF.

This clone was detected a few times. This chain connects TRBV11-2 to TRBJ1-2; TRBD1 agrees at 7 bases. The CDR3 totals 13 residues. CDR1 and CDR2 from the germline V gene are SGHAT and FQNNGV. The V and J ends lost 6 bases and 6 bases, in that order; junction bases with no gene match: 7. The DNA of the CDR3 is TGTGCCAGCAGTTTTCGACAGGGCGATGGCTACACCTTC. It codes for CASSFRQGDGYTF.

The J gene is TRBJ2-3, the V gene TRBV7-8; D gene uncertain. CDR1 SGHVS and CDR2 FQNEAQ come from the germline V gene. With 5 bases removed from V and 5 bases from J, the gap between germline ends came to 11 bases. CDR3 length equals 13 residues. Here the CDR3 DNA reads TGTGCCAGCAGCCAACGAGGAAGAGATACGCAGTATTTT. Protein product: CASSQRGRDTQYF.

The chain uses TRBV27 and TRBJ1-5, with TRBD1 identical over 7 bases. Germline-derived CDR1 and CDR2 are MNHEY and SMNVEV (reference sequence). The J segment lost 3 bases and the V segment lost 0 bases, leaving 5 bases of the junction unmatched. CDR3 length: 16 residues. This chain's CDR3 is CASSLSGTANNQPQHF. CDR3 nucleotide sequence: TGTGCCAGCAGTTTATCCGGGACAGCGAACAATCAGCCCCAGCATTTT.

The chain carries TRBV5-6 and TRBJ2-2, with D maybe TRBD2 (6 bases). The CDR3 is 14 amino acids. V was pared by 4 bases and J by 7 bases, with 14 bases between. Germline lookup yields CDR1 SGHDT and CDR2 YYEEEE. This CDR3 is CASSPKWGVGELFF. DNA of the CDR3: TGTGCCAGCAGCCCTAAATGGGGGGTCGGGGAGCTGTTTTTT.

The V call is TRBV18, the J call TRBJ2-7; tentatively, D is TRBD1 (5 bases). Trimming shortened V by 2 bases and J by 5 bases, and 7 bases separated the two germline ends. The CDR3 sequence is 12 residues long. Germline V gene data show CDR1 as KGHSH and CDR2 as LQKENI. CDR3 in amino acids: CASSPGADEQYF. The DNA for the CDR3 is TGTGCCAGCTCACCAGGGGCCGACGAGCAGTACTTC.

The rearrangement links TRBV6-5 to TRBJ1-2, with D perhaps matching TRBD1 (6 bases). The CDR3 totals 13 residues. Germline V CDR1 and CDR2: MNHEY, SVGAGI. V lost 0 bases to trimming and J lost 4 bases, with 6 bases between them. The CDR3 DNA sequence: TGTGCCAGCAGTTACTCGACAGGCTATGGCTACACCTTC. It specifies CASSYSTGYGYTF.

CDR3 DNA sequence: TGTGCCAGCAGTCCACCTAATGTCGATGAGCAGTTCTTC. This translates into CASSPPNVDEQFF. The chain joins TRBV28 to TRBJ2-1; the D is unclear. CDR3 length: 13 residues. CDR1 MDHEN and CDR2 SYDVKM come from the germline V gene. Trimming shortened V by 5 bases and J by 8 bases, and 13 bases separated the two germline ends.

The chain links TRBV2 to TRBJ2-7; D is perhaps TRBD1 (6 bases). Trimming took 7 bases from V and 5 from J, leaving 18 bases between them. CDR3 length: 14 amino acids. Germline V gives CDR1 SNHLY, CDR2 FYNNEI. The CDR3, as DNA: TGTGCCAGCACCGAACAGGGATCCCATGACGAGCAGTACTTC. Encoded protein: CASTEQGSHDEQYF.

This chain connects TRBV5-1 to TRBJ2-2, with D perhaps TRBD1 (6 bases). The germline gives CDR1 SGHRS, CDR2 YFSETQ. The V end was cut by 0 bases, the J end by 7 bases, with 16 bases between. This CDR3 has 16 residues. The DNA for the CDR3 is TGCGCCAGCAGCTTGGCCGGGGCCAGGGGCAGCGGGGAGCTGTTTTTT. Its protein product is CASSLAGARGSGELFF. Filled out from reference TRBV5-1 and TRBJ2-2, the complete variable domain reads KAGVTQTPRYLIKTRGQQVTLSCSPISGHRSVSWYQQTPGQGLQFLFEYFSETQRNKGNFPGRFSGRQFSNSRSEMNVSTLELGDSALYLCASSLAGARGSGELFFGEGSRLTVL.

This chain connects TRBV7-6 to TRBJ2-1; 11 nucleotides align to TRBD2. J gave up 7 bases and V 5 bases, and 7 bases lay outside the gene matches. This CDR3 is built from 15 residues. Germline-derived CDR1 and CDR2 are SGHVS and FNYEAQ. CDR3 protein: CASSAGLAGENEQFF. CDR3 nucleotide sequence: TGTGCCAGCAGCGCCGGACTAGCGGGCGAAAATGAGCAGTTCTTC.

The chain links TRBV15 to TRBJ1-3; 10 positions match TRBD1. The CDR3 has 17 amino acids. J lost 1 base, V lost 3 bases, and 6 bases had no gene match. Germline V gene sequence: CDR1 LNHNV, CDR2 YYDKDF (reference sequence). The CDR3 DNA follows: TGTGCCACCAGCAGCCGGGACAGGGGTTATTCTGGAAACACCATATATTTT. This gives the protein CATSSRDRGYSGNTIYF.

The gene calls are TRBV21-1 and TRBJ2-1; the table's D call of TRBD1 was not tested on the DNA. TRBV21-1 is designated a pseudogene. This CDR3 is 16 amino acids long. CDR3 region: CARKKVLDTPPNEQFF. CDR3 in DNA: TGTGCTCGTAAGAAGGTTCTCGACACCCCCCCCAATGAGCAGTTCTTC.

V is TRBV5-6 and J is TRBJ2-7, with D possibly being TRBD2 (5 bases). The CDR3 spans 15 residues. With 0 bases removed from V and 6 bases from J, the gap between germline ends came to 16 bases. Germline V CDR1 and CDR2: SGHDT, YYEEEE. The CDR3 region has the DNA TGTGCCAGCAGCTTGGTCGACGGGAATCGCGGCGAGCAGTACTTC. As protein: CASSLVDGNRGEQYF.

CDR3 loop: CASSVEGGLAGNTIYF. The CDR3 DNA sequence: TGTGCCAGCAGCGTAGAGGGGGGGTTGGCTGGAAACACCATATATTTT. The genes are TRBV9 and TRBJ1-3, with TRBD1 as a possible D gene (6 bases). Germline V gene data show CDR1 as SGDLS and CDR2 as YYNGEE. V lost 0 bases, J lost 2 bases, and 12 bases lay in between. The length of the CDR3 is 16 residues.

There are a few counts of this clone. The V and J genes are TRBV27 and TRBJ1-2, with D tentatively TRBD1 (5 bases). The CDR3 consists of 15 residues. The germline V gene has CDR1 MNHEY and CDR2 SMNVEV (reference sequence). V was shortened by 3 bases and J by 8 bases, with 19 bases between the two germline ends. CDR3 loop: CASSFRPDPEGGYTF. Here the CDR3 DNA reads TGTGCCAGCAGTTTCCGTCCGGACCCGGAGGGGGGCTACACCTTC.

The rearrangement links TRBV6-5 to TRBJ2-1; D uncertain. Germline-derived CDR1 and CDR2 are MNHEY and SVGAGI. The CDR3 runs 15 residues. Trimming removed 5 bases from V and 5 bases from J, with 16 bases in between. CDR3 protein: CASSRASYGNNEQFF. CDR3 DNA: TGTGCCAGCAGTCGAGCTAGTTACGGTAACAATGAGCAGTTCTTC.

The J gene is TRBJ2-2, the V gene TRBV9, with TRBD2 matching 12 bases. Trimming removed 4 bases from V and 5 bases from J; junction bases left unmatched: 6. This CDR3 has 16 amino acids. The germline CDR1 and CDR2 sequences are SGDLS and YYNGEE. The CDR3 nucleotides read TGTGCCAGCAGCACCTCCGGGACTAGCGGGACCGGGGAGCTGTTTTTT. Protein product: CASSTSGTSGTGELFF.

The CDR3 protein is CASSPTGGDTQYF. In nucleotides, the CDR3 is TGTGCCAGCTCACCCACCGGGGGGGATACGCAGTATTTT. The rearrangement joins TRBV18 to TRBJ2-3; 7 nucleotides agree with TRBD2. Germline values: CDR1 KGHSH, CDR2 LQKENI. V lost 3 bases, J lost 6 bases, and 3 bases stayed unmatched. This CDR3 contains 13 residues.

The CDR3 spells CSARAGYEQFF. The CDR3 DNA is TGCAGCGCTAGGGCGGGATACGAGCAGTTCTTC. The genes are TRBV29-1 and TRBJ2-1; weak D call: TRBD2 (6 bases). The V end lost 7 bases, the J end lost 10 bases, and 14 bases lay between the germline ends. The length of the CDR3 is 11 residues. Germline V gives CDR1 SQVTM, CDR2 ANQGSEA.

This clone showed up just a few times. This chain connects TRBV5-5 to TRBJ1-5, with TRBD1 matching over 8 bases. This CDR3 has 16 residues. Germline V lookup: CDR1 SGHKS, CDR2 YYEKEE (reference sequence). The V segment lost 4 bases and the J segment 5 bases; nucleotides outside the gene matches: 11. CDR3 loop: CASSPRGQDWDQPQHF. In DNA form, the CDR3 reads TGTGCCAGCAGCCCAAGGGGACAGGACTGGGATCAGCCCCAGCATTTT.

The chain links TRBV10-3 to TRBJ2-3, with 12 nucleotides matching TRBD1. The CDR3 has 15 amino acids. After removal of 6 bases from V and 5 bases from J, the junction contained 6 bases not matched to a gene. Germline CDR1 ENHRY, CDR2 SYGVKD. The CDR3 sequence: CAIRPGQGAGDTQYF. DNA for the CDR3: TGTGCCATCAGGCCGGGACAGGGGGCAGGAGATACGCAGTATTTT.

V usage is TRBV6-1 and J usage is TRBJ2-6, with TRBD2 matching 10 bases. CDR1 MNHNS and CDR2 SASEGT come from the germline V gene. The CDR3 is 20 amino acids. V shed 1 base, J shed 1 base, and the junction held 10 bases outside the gene matches. The chain's CDR3 is CASSEDNLAGGLSGANVLTF. The CDR3 nucleotides read TGTGCCAGCAGTGAAGACAATTTAGCGGGAGGCCTTTCTGGGGCCAACGTCCTGACTTTC.

This rearrangement joins TRBV7-9 to TRBJ1-1, with 10 bases matching TRBD1. The CDR3 is made up of 15 amino acids. CDR1 and CDR2 from the germline V gene are SEHNR and FQNEAQ (reference sequence). V dropped 5 bases and J dropped 3; count of bases not matched to a gene: 6. CDR3 loop: CASSPPGTGDTEAFF. In DNA form, the CDR3 reads TGTGCCAGCAGCCCACCCGGGACAGGGGACACTGAAGCTTTCTTT.

In its sample, this clone was seen once. V gene TRBV11-2 combines with J gene TRBJ2-1; perhaps TRBD2 as D (6 bases). The CDR3 loop spans 15 amino acids. V was shortened by 3 bases and J by 8 bases, with 17 bases between the two germline ends. CDR1 is SGHAT and CDR2 is FQNNGV in the germline V gene. CDR3 amino acids: CASSFWPEGGYEQFF. The CDR3 DNA reads as TGTGCCAGCAGCTTTTGGCCGGAGGGCGGGTATGAGCAGTTCTTC.

This chain uses TRBV27 with TRBJ1-4; 8 positions match TRBD1. Germline CDR1 and CDR2: MNHEY and SMNVEV (reference sequence). Trimming at V came to 6 bases and at J to 10 bases, leaving 4 bases not matched to a gene. CDR3 size: 12 residues. The CDR3 reads CASRSQGAKLFF. CDR3 DNA: TGTGCCAGCAGATCTCAGGGGGCAAAACTGTTTTTT. Using reference TRBV27 and TRBJ1-4 for the parts outside the CDR3, the full variable domain is EAQVTQNPRYLITVTGKKLTVTCSQNMNHEYMSWYRQDPGLGLRQIYYSMNVEVTDKGDVPEGYKVSRKEKRNFPLILESPSPNQTSLYFCASRSQGAKLFFGSGTQLSVL.

The gene calls are TRBV6-5 and TRBJ1-2; maybe TRBD1 (5 bases). The germline V and J ends were trimmed by 5 bases and 1 base, with 8 bases remaining between them. The V gene's germline CDR1 is MNHEY and CDR2 SVGAGI. CDR3 size: 13 residues. In nucleotides, the CDR3 is TGTGCCAGCAGTCCGGGGGTTAACTATGGCTACACCTTC. This codes for CASSPGVNYGYTF.

The chain links TRBV7-9 to TRBJ1-5; perhaps TRBD1 as D (5 bases). Germline assignment: CDR1 SEHNR and CDR2 FQNEAQ (reference sequence). V dropped 1 base and J dropped 4 bases, with 14 bases sitting between them. CDR3 length: 16 amino acids. CDR3 nucleotides: TGTGCCAGCAGCTTAGGAGTCCCGACAGTAAATCAGCCCCAGCATTTT. It encodes CASSLGVPTVNQPQHF.